These 26 T cell receptor beta chains originate from one sample sequenced in a study of early T cells in non-severe SARS-CoV-2 infection (TCRdb year 2021). The library was made by 5' RACE. Sequencing was performed on a NextSeq 500. TCRdb redid the processing of the public reads, applying fastp at Q25 and MiXCR, and retained in-frame beta chains. Under each unique CDR3 protein, matching rows form one entry showing the most common genes and DNA. For this sample the table gives tens of thousands of distinct CDR3 sequences, of which about 6% were detected only once. 5.5% to 8% of the sample goes to the ten largest clones. Source: whole blood, taken at baseline. These TCRs come from an adult who was a healthcare worker with PCR-confirmed SARS-CoV-2 infection or an uninfected control (not recorded which).

This chain joins TRBV5-5 and TRBJ2-7, with unresolved D. The CDR3 is 13 amino acids. V was pared by 0 bases and J by 2 bases, with 6 bases between. The germline V gene has CDR1 SGHKS and CDR2 YYEKEE (reference sequence). CDR3 nucleotide sequence: TGTGCCAGCAGCTTGGGCCCCACCTACGAGCAGTACTTC. Translated, it gives CASSLGPTYEQYF.

This clonotype was recorded at least ten times. The chain employs TRBV27 and TRBJ2-1; D gene ambiguous. This CDR3 has 12 amino acids. The V gene lost 4 bases and the J gene lost 11 bases, with 12 bases spanning the gap. CDR1 and CDR2 from the germline V gene are MNHEY and SMNVEV (reference sequence). The DNA of the CDR3 is TGTGCCAGCAGTTCCGACCCTTATCAGCAGTTCTTC. Its protein is CASSSDPYQQFF.

This clonotype was observed a handful of times. V gene TRBV5-1 combines with J gene TRBJ2-7, with TRBD1 identical over 9 bases. The CDR3 covers 14 residues. V was clipped by 4 bases and J by 0 bases; unmatched bases: 2. Germline CDR1 is SGHRS and CDR2 is YFSETQ. DNA for the CDR3: TGCGCCAGCAGCCCGGGACAGGGCTCCTACGAGCAGTACTTC. Protein: CASSPGQGSYEQYF.

This clonotype occurred a few times. The rearrangement joins TRBV20-1 to TRBJ2-7, with D possibly TRBD2 on 5 matching bases. V was pared by 7 bases and J by 4 bases, with 17 bases between. Germline V gene lookup returns CDR1 DFQATT and CDR2 SNEGSKA (reference sequence). This CDR3 region has 13 residues. CDR3 bases: TGCAGTGTTGTGGTGGGAGTCGGATACGAGCAGTACTTC. It is translated as CSVVVGVGYEQYF.

This clonotype was found many times. The rearrangement joins TRBV5-1 to TRBJ1-1; D is unresolved. Germline CDR1 and CDR2: SGHRS and YFSETQ. Between the trimmed V and J ends, which lost 4 bases and 1 base, there was a span of 11 bases. This CDR3 is built from 14 residues. DNA of the CDR3: TGCGCCAGCAGCAGGTCTCAGGCGAACACTGAAGCTTTCTTT. As protein: CASSRSQANTEAFF.

This clonotype was counted only a few times. The chain recombines TRBV24-1 with TRBJ2-1, with 8 bases fitting TRBD1. Trimming took 3 bases from V and 8 from J; bases not matched to a gene: 8. This CDR3 has 15 amino acids. CDR1 KGHDR and CDR2 SFDVKD come from the germline V gene. The CDR3 DNA reads TGTGCCACCAGTGATCCCCGGACAGGGATCGATGAGCAGTTCTTC. It specifies CATSDPRTGIDEQFF.

The rearrangement links TRBV19 to TRBJ1-2, with D uncertain. Deletions cut 5 bases from V and 4 bases from J, with 8 bases between. The germline gives CDR1 LNHDA, CDR2 SQIVND (reference sequence). The CDR3 runs 12 residues. The DNA for the CDR3 is TGTGCCAGTAGTGAGGCAGTCTATGGCTACACCTTC. Its protein product is CASSEAVYGYTF.

The V gene is TRBV6-2 or TRBV6-3, the J gene TRBJ1-5, with 8 bases lining up with TRBD1. The CDR3 contains 15 residues. Germline V gene lookup returns CDR1 MNHEY and CDR2 SVGEGT. V was clipped by 5 bases and J by 4 bases; unmatched bases: 7. CDR3 nucleotides: TGTGCCAGCAGTACCTGGACAGGGCGGAATCAGCCCCAGCATTTT. This translates into CASSTWTGRNQPQHF.

This clonotype has only a few counts. The chain is built from TRBV30 and TRBJ2-1; 10 nucleotides align to TRBD1. The CDR3 has 13 amino acids. Trimming removed 8 bases from V and 2 bases from J; junction bases left unmatched: 3. The germline CDR1 and CDR2 sequences are GTSNPN and SVGIG (reference sequence). The CDR3 DNA sequence: TGTGCCCGGGACAGGGGAGCCTACAATGAGCAGTTCTTC. Its translation: CARDRGAYNEQFF.

The gene calls are TRBV15 and TRBJ1-6, with D tentatively TRBD1 (5 bases). The germline gives CDR1 LNHNV, CDR2 YYDKDF (reference sequence). Trimming removed 8 bases at V and 8 bases at J, with 46 bases between. CDR3 length equals 24 residues. CDR3 in amino acids: CATPTADGYEFPNLGEYFYSPLHF. The CDR3 bases are TGTGCCACCCCTACCGCAGATGGGTACGAATTCCCGAACCTGGGGGAATATTTTTATTCACCCCTCCACTTT.

The chain links TRBV28 to TRBJ2-3, with 9 bases fitting TRBD2. Losses at the gene ends were 1 base for V and 6 bases for J; bases not matched to a gene: 8. The germline gives CDR1 MDHEN, CDR2 SYDVKM. This CDR3 spans 16 amino acids. CDR3 coding DNA: TGTGCCAGCAGTTTATCTCAAGCGGGAGGTTCCGATACGCAGTATTTT. Amino acid sequence: CASSLSQAGGSDTQYF. Full variable domain (outside the CDR3, taken from reference TRBV28 and TRBJ2-3): DVKVTQSSRYLVKRTGEKVFLECVQDMDHENMFWYRQDPGLGLRLIYFSYDVKMKEKGDIPEGYSVSREKKERFSLILESASTNQTSMYLCASSLSQAGGSDTQYFGPGTRLTVL.

The J gene is TRBJ1-1, the V gene TRBV19; weak D call: TRBD1 (5 bases). V was cut by 7 bases and J by 6 bases, with 21 bases left in between. Germline CDR1 reads LNHDA; CDR2 reads SQIVND (reference sequence). This CDR3 spans 15 amino acids. CDR3 amino acids: CASIPSGKGPAEAFF. DNA of the CDR3: TGTGCCAGTATCCCCAGCGGGAAGGGGCCGGCTGAAGCTTTCTTT.

V and J are TRBV29-1 and TRBJ2-4; D perhaps matches TRBD2 (6 bases). The CDR3 runs to 14 residues. Germline V gene sequence: CDR1 SQVTM, CDR2 ANQGSEA. Trimming cost V 5 bases and J 6 bases, with 17 bases left between them. CDR3 in amino acids: CSVPSEGFGNIQYF. The CDR3 DNA sequence: TGCAGCGTTCCGTCGGAGGGGTTTGGAAACATTCAGTACTTC.

This clonotype was detected many times. The gene calls are TRBV29-1 and TRBJ1-2; D uncertain. The V and J ends lost 3 bases and 5 bases respectively, with 4 bases between them. This CDR3 spans 10 amino acids. The germline V gene has CDR1 SQVTM and CDR2 ANQGSEA. CDR3 coding DNA: TGCAGCGTTGATGGGTATGGCTACACCTTC. Translated: CSVDGYGYTF.

The table lists this clonotype with many counts. This chain links TRBV20-1 with TRBJ2-4; D gene uncertain. Trimming took 5 bases from V and 7 from J, leaving 9 bases between them. The CDR3 totals 11 residues. CDR1 and CDR2 from the germline V gene are DFQATT and SNEGSKA (reference sequence). CDR3 in amino acids: CSAWKGNIQYF. CDR3 in DNA: TGCAGTGCTTGGAAAGGGAACATTCAGTACTTC.

This clonotype turned up a few times. The DNA for the CDR3 is TGTGCCACCAGCAGAGATCACGCAGATACGCAGTATTTT. The encoded protein is CATSRDHADTQYF. This chain uses TRBV15 with TRBJ2-3; D call uncertain. The CDR3 length is 13 residues. Trimming removed 0 bases at V and 4 bases at J, with 5 bases between. CDR1 LNHNV and CDR2 YYDKDF come from the germline V gene (reference sequence).

In its sample, this clonotype was seen a few times. The V call is TRBV20-1, the J call TRBJ2-1; 13 bases align to TRBD2. The CDR3 spans 14 residues. With 6 bases clipped from V and 4 bases from J, the junction kept 3 bases outside the gene matches. The germline CDR1 and CDR2 sequences are DFQATT and SNEGSKA (reference sequence). This chain's CDR3 is CSATSGREYNEQFF. The CDR3 DNA reads as TGCAGTGCAACTAGCGGGAGGGAATACAATGAGCAGTTCTTC.

There are a few counts of this clonotype. The V call is TRBV6-2 or TRBV6-3, the J call TRBJ2-1, with a weak D call TRBD2 (6 bases). The germline V and J ends were trimmed by 4 bases and 10 bases, with 23 bases remaining between them. Germline CDR1 MNHEY, CDR2 SVGEGT. The CDR3 contains 16 residues. CDR3 amino acids: CASSSPRGSGRGEQFF. DNA of the CDR3: TGTGCCAGCAGTTCGCCACGAGGTAGCGGACGGGGGGAGCAGTTCTTC.

V usage is TRBV29-1 and J usage is TRBJ2-7; possible D gene TRBD1, 5 bases. V lost 4 bases, J lost 4 bases, and 23 bases lay in between. The CDR3 loop spans 16 amino acids. Germline CDR1 SQVTM, CDR2 ANQGSEA. The CDR3 reads CSVVGEASKGIYEQYF. CDR3 nucleotide sequence: TGCAGCGTTGTAGGAGAAGCATCCAAGGGGATATACGAGCAGTACTTC.

J is TRBJ2-7 and V is TRBV20-1; no definite D call. V lost 6 bases, J lost 2 bases, and 11 bases lay in between. The CDR3 length is 12 residues. From germline, CDR1 is DFQATT and CDR2 SNEGSKA (reference sequence). CDR3 protein: CSAPARTYEQYF. The DNA of the CDR3 is TGCAGTGCCCCTGCGCGGACCTACGAGCAGTACTTC.

This clonotype was observed a few times. No DNA is shown, since the ends of the CDR3 on it are uncertain; the CDR3 is the one TCRdb lists. This rearrangement joins TRBV7-6 to TRBJ2-5; TRBD1 is the table's D call and was not checked against the DNA. 14 amino acids form the CDR3, both terminal residues included. CDR1 is SGHVS, CDR2 FNYEAQ, per germline. This chain's CDR3 is CASSTFGAQETQYF.

The chain employs TRBV6-1 and TRBJ2-2; D is unresolved. Per germline, CDR1 MNHNS and CDR2 SASEGT. Trimming pared 8 bases from V and 5 bases from J, leaving 18 bases between. This CDR3 has 15 residues. The CDR3 sequence is CASPGPKDRTGELFF. CDR3 sequence (DNA): TGTGCCAGCCCTGGTCCTAAGGATCGTACCGGGGAGCTGTTTTTT.

This clonotype was seen more than once but under ten times. DNA of the CDR3: TGTGCCAGCAGCCAAGATCAAACCGTGCGCTACAATGAGCAGTTCTTC. It codes for CASSQDQTVRYNEQFF. The rearrangement uses TRBV3-1 and TRBJ2-1; no clear D gene. The CDR3 runs to 16 residues. V lost 0 bases and J 3 bases, leaving 12 bases between the germline ends. Germline lookup yields CDR1 LGHDT and CDR2 YNNKEL (reference sequence).

This clonotype was seen repeatedly, ten times or more. The chain has TRBV10-3 and TRBJ1-1; D ambiguous. The CDR3 runs to 12 residues. V gave up 3 bases and J gave up 6 bases, with 8 bases separating them. Germline CDR1 reads ENHRY; CDR2 reads SYGVKD. The CDR3 protein is CAISDLEPEAFF. DNA for the CDR3: TGTGCCATCAGTGACCTGGAGCCTGAAGCTTTCTTT.

This clonotype has a handful of counts. This chain connects TRBV6-6 to TRBJ2-1; D perhaps matches TRBD2 (5 bases). Trimming pared 6 bases from V and 0 bases from J, leaving 6 bases between. CDR3 length: 13 amino acids. CDR1 is MNHNY and CDR2 is SVGAGI in the germline V gene (reference sequence). This CDR3 reads CASSRDSYNEQFF. For the CDR3, the DNA is TGTGCCAGCAGCCGGGACTCCTACAATGAGCAGTTCTTC.

J is TRBJ2-1 and V is TRBV29-1; 7 nucleotides line up with TRBD2. The V segment lost 7 bases and the J segment 8 bases; nucleotides outside the gene matches: 11. Germline V gives CDR1 SQVTM, CDR2 ANQGSEA. The CDR3 loop spans 13 amino acids. The CDR3 coding sequence is TGCAGCGCTACCGGGACTACCGTCTATGAGCAGTTCTTC. Translating it yields CSATGTTVYEQFF.